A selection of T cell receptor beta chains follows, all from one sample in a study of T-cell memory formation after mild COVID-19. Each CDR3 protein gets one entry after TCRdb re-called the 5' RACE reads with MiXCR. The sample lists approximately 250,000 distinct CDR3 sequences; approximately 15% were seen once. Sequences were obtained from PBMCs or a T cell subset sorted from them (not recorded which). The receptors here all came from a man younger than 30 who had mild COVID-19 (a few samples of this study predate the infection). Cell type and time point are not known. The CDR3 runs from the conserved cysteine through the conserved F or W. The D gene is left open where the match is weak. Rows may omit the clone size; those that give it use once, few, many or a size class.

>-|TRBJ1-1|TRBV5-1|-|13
TGCGCCAGCAGCTTGATGTGGGGGTCTGAAGCTTTCTTT
CASSLMWGSEAFF
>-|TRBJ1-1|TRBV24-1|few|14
TGTGCCACCAGAGGAGCGGGAAGAGGCACTGAAGCTTTCTTT
CATRGAGRGTEAFF
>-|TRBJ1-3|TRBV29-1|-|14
TGCAGCGTTGTGGGGGGACCCTCTGGAAACACCATATATTTT
CSVVGGPSGNTIYF
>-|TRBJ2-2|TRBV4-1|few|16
TGCGCCAGCAGCCAACCCCAGGGATTTAGCACCGGGGAGCTGTTTTTT
CASSQPQGFSTGELFF
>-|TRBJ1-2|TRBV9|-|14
TGTGCCAGCAGCGTAGGTCGGGGAAACTATGGCTACACCTTC
CASSVGRGNYGYTF
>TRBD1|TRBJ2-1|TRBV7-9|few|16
TGTGCCAGCAGCTACGGACAGGGCTTATCCTACAATGAGCAGTTCTTC
CASSYGQGLSYNEQFF
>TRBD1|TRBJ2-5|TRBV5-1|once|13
TGCGCCAGCAGCCGTGACAGGGATGAGACCCAGTACTTC
CASSRDRDETQYF
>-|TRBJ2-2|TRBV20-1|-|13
TGCAGTGCAGCGACTGTAGCTACCGGGGAGCTGTTTTTT
CSAATVATGELFF
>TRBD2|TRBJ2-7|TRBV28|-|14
TGTGCCAGCAGGCTAGCGGGGGGGTCCTACGAGCAGTACTTC
CASRLAGGSYEQYF
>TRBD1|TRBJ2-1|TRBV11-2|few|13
TGTGCCAGCAGCCCGACAGGGGAACTTGAGCAGTTCTTC
CASSPTGELEQFF
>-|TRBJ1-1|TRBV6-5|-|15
TGTGCCAGCAGTTACTCGTCGGGGTTGAACACTGAAGCTTTCTTT
CASSYSSGLNTEAFF
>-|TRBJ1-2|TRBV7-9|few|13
TGTGCCAGCAGCCAGCGGGGGAGGTACGGCTACACCTTC
CASSQRGRYGYTF
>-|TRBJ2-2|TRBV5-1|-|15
TGCGCCAGCAGCTTCGGGCCCGCGAACACCGGGGAGCTGTTTTTT
CASSFGPANTGELFF
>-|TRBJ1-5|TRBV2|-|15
TGTGCCAGCACCCAACAGACAGGCCACAATCAGCCCCAGCATTTT
CASTQQTGHNQPQHF
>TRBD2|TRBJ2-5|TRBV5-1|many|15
TGCGCCAGCAGCTTGGGACTAGCGGTTCAAGAGACCCAGTACTTC
CASSLGLAVQETQYF
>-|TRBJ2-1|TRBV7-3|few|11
TGTGCCAGCTCTTCCGGTGTTGAGCAGTTCTTC
CASSSGVEQFF
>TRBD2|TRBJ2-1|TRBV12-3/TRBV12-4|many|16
TGTGCCAGCAGTTGGGCGGGGACTAGCGGGTACAATGAGCAGTTCTTC
CASSWAGTSGYNEQFF
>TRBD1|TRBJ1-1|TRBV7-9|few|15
TGTGCCAGCAGCCCCCGACAGGGATTTGGGACTGAAGCTTTCTTT
CASSPRQGFGTEAFF
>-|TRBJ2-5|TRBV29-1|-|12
TGCAGCGTTCGAGCCTACCAAGAGACCCAGTACTTC
CSVRAYQETQYF
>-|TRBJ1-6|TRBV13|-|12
TGTGCCAGCAGCTTTATCGGTTCACCCCTCCACTTT
CASSFIGSPLHF
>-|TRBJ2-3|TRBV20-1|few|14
TGCAGTGCTATCCTACCGGGAGCCACAGATACGCAGTATTTT
CSAILPGATDTQYF
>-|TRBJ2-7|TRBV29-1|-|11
TGCAGCGTCACAGGGAACTACGAGCAGTACTTC
CSVTGNYEQYF
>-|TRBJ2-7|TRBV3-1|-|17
TGTGCCAGCAGCCAAGACCTGGGGGTCAGGCGCGGCTACGAGCAGTACTTC
CASSQDLGVRRGYEQYF
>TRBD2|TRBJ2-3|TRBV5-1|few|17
TGCGCCAGCAGGGTAGCGGGGGGGACCCGCAGCACAGATACGCAGTATTTT
CASRVAGGTRSTDTQYF
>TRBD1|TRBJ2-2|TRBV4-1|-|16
TGCGCCAGCAGCCAAGCCGGGACAGGGACGGTCGGGGAGCTGTTTTTT
CASSQAGTGTVGELFF
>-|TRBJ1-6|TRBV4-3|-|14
TGCGCCAGCAGCCGGGAGAAGAGTAGTTCACCCCTCCACTTT
CASSREKSSSPLHF
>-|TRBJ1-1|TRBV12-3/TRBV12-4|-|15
TGTGCCAGCAGACTCTTCTCCGGATTGAACACTGAAGCTTTCTTT
CASRLFSGLNTEAFF
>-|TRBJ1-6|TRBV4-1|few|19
TGCGCCAGCAGCCATCCCGAGCCCCGCGCCAGGACTCCCGAATCCCTCCTCCACTTT
CASSHPEPRARTPESLLHF
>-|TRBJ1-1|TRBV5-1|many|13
TGCGCCAGCAGCACGGGGGCGGGGACTGAAGCTTTCTTT
CASSTGAGTEAFF
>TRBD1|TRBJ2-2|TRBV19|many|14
TGTGCCAGTAAGGGACAGGGGGACACCGGGGAGCTGTTTTTT
CASKGQGDTGELFF
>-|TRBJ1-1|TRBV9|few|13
TGTGCCAGCAGCGCCTTCGACAGCACAGAAGCTTTCTTT
CASSAFDSTEAFF
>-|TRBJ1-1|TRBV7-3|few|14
TGTGCCAGCAGCTTAATACCGGGGGAAACTGAAGCTTTCTTT
CASSLIPGETEAFF
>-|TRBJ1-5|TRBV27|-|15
TGTGCCAGCAGTCCGGGGGTAAAGGGCAATCAGCCCCAGCATTTT
CASSPGVKGNQPQHF
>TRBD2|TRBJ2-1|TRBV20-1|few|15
TGCAGTGCCCTCCCGCTACTAGCGGGGGATGGTGAGCAGTTCTTC
CSALPLLAGDGEQFF
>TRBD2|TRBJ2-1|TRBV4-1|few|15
TGCGCCAGCAGCCAAGGACTAGCGGGGGGCGAGGAGCAGTTCTTC
CASSQGLAGGEEQFF
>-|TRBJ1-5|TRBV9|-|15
TGTGCCAGCAGCTCAGGGTATACGGGCAATCAGCCCCAGCATTTT
CASSSGYTGNQPQHF
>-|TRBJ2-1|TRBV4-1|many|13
TGCGCCAGCAGCTATCTGGGGAACAATGAGCAGTTCTTC
CASSYLGNNEQFF
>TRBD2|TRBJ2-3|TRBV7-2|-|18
TGTGCCAGCAGCCCACTTCAACGGGGAGGGCTCAGCACAGATACGCAGTATTTT
CASSPLQRGGLSTDTQYF
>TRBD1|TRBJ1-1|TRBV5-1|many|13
TGCGCCAGCAGCTCCGGACAGGGTACTGAAGCTTTCTTT
CASSSGQGTEAFF
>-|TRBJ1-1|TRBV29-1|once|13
TGCAGCGTTGAAGGCGCCGGAAACACTGAAGCTTTCTTT
CSVEGAGNTEAFF
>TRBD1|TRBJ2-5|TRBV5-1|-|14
TGCGCCAGCAGCTCCTGGGGACAGCAAGAGACCCAGTACTTC
CASSSWGQQETQYF
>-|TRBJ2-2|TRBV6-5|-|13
TGTGCCAGCAGTTACGGGGGCAAGGGGGAGCTGTTTTTT
CASSYGGKGELFF
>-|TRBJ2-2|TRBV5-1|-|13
TGCGCCAGCAGCTTGTCAGGATACGGGGAGCTGTTTTTT
CASSLSGYGELFF
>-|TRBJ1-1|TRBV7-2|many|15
TGTGCCAGCAGCTTAGAGGCAGGGGCAGGCACTGAAGCTTTCTTT
CASSLEAGAGTEAFF
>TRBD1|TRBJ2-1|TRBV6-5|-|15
TGTGCCAGCGGCGTCGGGACAGGGCTCCGAAATGAGCAGTTCTTC
CASGVGTGLRNEQFF
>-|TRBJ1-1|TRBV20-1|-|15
TGCAGTGTCAGGGACCCCGGCTGGGGGAACACTGAAGCTTTCTTT
CSVRDPGWGNTEAFF
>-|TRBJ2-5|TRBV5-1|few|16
TGCGCCAGCAGCTCCCTAATCCCCGTGATCCAAGAGACCCAGTACTTC
CASSSLIPVIQETQYF
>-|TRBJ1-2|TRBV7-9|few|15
TGTGCCAGCAGCTTAGATGCCCTACGGAACTATGGCTACACCTTC
CASSLDALRNYGYTF
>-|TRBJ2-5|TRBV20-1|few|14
TGCAGTGCTAGAGATGGGGACTACCAAGAGACCCAGTACTTC
CSARDGDYQETQYF
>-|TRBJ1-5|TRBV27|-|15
TGTGCCAGCAAAGGGGACACGAATAGCAATCAGCCCCAGCATTTT
CASKGDTNSNQPQHF
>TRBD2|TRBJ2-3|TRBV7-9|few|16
TGTGCCAGCAGCTTGATAGCGGGGGGATCAGCAGATACGCAGTATTTT
CASSLIAGGSADTQYF
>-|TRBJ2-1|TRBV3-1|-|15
TGTGCCAGCAGCCACCGGGACTGGGCTCCCCCCGGGCAGTTCTTC
CASSHRDWAPPGQFF